Included here is one TCR beta chain sequence, with context. Losses at the gene ends were 5 bases for V and 3 bases for J; bases not matched to a gene: 12. Germline lookup yields CDR1 SEHNR and CDR2 FQNEAQ (reference sequence). The CDR3 sequence is 17 residues long. These data come from a study of blood T cell repertoires in COVID-19. Study-level information: Sources were T cells, B-cell-depleted T cells, or PBMCs; the material itself was cDNA or gDNA.

Source study methods: Using reference gene primer amplification, nucleated cell counts were estimated. The protocol was immunoSEQ multiplex PCR, while the TCRdb copy is restricted to in-frame clones and leaves out a portion. V, J and clone size derive from that table, while D and trimming were established from the DNA sequence. The sample includes 25,000 to 30,000 clones, 60% to 85% of them seen just once. The clonotype comes from an elderly man with active or convalescent COVID-19. The source material was peripheral blood. The chain couples TRBV7-9 to TRBJ2-2; 7 bases fit TRBD1. The CDR3 coding sequence is TGTGCCAGCAGCCGACGCTCGGGACAGTTAGACACCGGGGAGCTGTTTTTT. This translates into CASSRRSGQLDTGELFF. The full variable domain, completed using reference TRBV7-9 and TRBJ2-2, is DTGVSQNPRHKITKRGQNVTFRCDPISEHNRLYWYRQTLGQGPEFLTYFQNEAQLEKSRLLSDRFSAERPKGSFSTLEIQRTEQGDSAMYLCASSRRSGQLDTGELFFGEGSRLTVL.